This TCR beta chain was sequenced for a study of shared clonotypes between healthy human individuals. Study information: In total, the donors were two women and a few men aged 18 to 49.

Genomic DNA per cell subset filled all wells of several immunoSEQ plates. An approximately 200 ng quantity of DNA, 32,000 or so T cell genomes, went into the sorted-subset replicate PCRs. Produced via immunoSEQ multiplex PCR; TCRdb's table is partial and in-frame only. The repertoire has 850,000 to 1,200,000 clones, around 76% of them found once; the top ten carry approximately 1.5%. Trimming took 1 base from V and 3 from J, leaving 13 bases between them. Germline loops: CDR1 SGHAT, CDR2 FQNNGV. CDR3 length: 15 amino acids. Whole-study results and caveats: Represented diversity (both genetic and exposure-history) was limited by the small number of donors.

On this clone itself: As yet, its antigen is unknown.

The receptor comes from a man between 18 and 35 years old in good health. Specimen: memory CD4+ T cells sorted from blood. Subset denoted: CD45RA-negative fraction. The V gene is TRBV11-2, the J gene TRBJ2-7; D is possibly TRBD2 (6 bases). The CDR3 coding sequence is TGTGCCAGCAGCTTAGTACGGGGGTTAAGCTACGAGCAGTACTTC. Translated, it gives CASSLVRGLSYEQYF.